This T cell receptor beta chain was found in a study of control samples from healthy donors and cancer patients. TCRdb's copy holds only in-frame clones and misses some; the assay was immunoSEQ multiplex PCR. This table holds about 34,000 clones, over 85% found once. V dropped 6 bases and J dropped 4; count of bases not matched to a gene: 12. Germline-derived CDR1 and CDR2 are LGHNT and FRNRAP. This CDR3 spans 16 amino acids. The J gene is TRBJ1-3, the V gene TRBV12-5, with 7 bases identical to TRBD1. Sequenced material: PBMCs. This TCR came from a man aged 35 to 55 with colorectal cancer. The CDR3 protein is CASGLTGQAGGNTIYF. CDR3 DNA sequence: TGTGCTAGTGGCTTAACCGGACAGGCTGGAGGAAACACCATATATTTT.